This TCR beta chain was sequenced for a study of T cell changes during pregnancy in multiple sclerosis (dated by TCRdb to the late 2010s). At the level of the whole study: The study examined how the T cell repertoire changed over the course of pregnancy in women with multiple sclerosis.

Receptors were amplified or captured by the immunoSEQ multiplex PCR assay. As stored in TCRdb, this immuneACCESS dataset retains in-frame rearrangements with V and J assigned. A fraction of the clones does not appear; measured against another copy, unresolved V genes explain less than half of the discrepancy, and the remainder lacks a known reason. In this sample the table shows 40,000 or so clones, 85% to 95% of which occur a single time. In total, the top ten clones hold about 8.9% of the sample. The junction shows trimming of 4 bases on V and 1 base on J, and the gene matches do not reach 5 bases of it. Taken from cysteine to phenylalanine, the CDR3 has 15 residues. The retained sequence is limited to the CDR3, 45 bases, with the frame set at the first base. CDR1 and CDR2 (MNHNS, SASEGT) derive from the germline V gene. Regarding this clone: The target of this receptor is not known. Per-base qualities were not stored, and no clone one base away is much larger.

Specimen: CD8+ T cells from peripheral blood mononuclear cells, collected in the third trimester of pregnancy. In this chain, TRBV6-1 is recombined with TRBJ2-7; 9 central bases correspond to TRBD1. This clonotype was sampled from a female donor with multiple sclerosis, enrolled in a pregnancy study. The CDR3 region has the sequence CASSVSDRGSYEQYF. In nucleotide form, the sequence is TGTGCCAGCAGTGTATCGGACAGGGGATCCTACGAGCAGTACTTC.